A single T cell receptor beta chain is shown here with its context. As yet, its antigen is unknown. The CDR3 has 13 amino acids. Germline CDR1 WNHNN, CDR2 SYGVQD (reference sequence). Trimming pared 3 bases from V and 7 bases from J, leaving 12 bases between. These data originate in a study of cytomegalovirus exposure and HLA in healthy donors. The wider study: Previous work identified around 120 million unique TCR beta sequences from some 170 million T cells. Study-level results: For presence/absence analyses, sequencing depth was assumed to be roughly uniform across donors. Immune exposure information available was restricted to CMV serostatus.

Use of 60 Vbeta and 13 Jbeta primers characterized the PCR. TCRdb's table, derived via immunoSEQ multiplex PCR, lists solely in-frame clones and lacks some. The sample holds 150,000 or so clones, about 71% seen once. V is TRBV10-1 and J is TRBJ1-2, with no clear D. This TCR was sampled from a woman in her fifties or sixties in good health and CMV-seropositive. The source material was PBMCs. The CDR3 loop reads CASSDGRAGGYTF. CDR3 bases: TGCGCCAGCAGTGACGGCCGTGCGGGTGGCTACACCTTC.